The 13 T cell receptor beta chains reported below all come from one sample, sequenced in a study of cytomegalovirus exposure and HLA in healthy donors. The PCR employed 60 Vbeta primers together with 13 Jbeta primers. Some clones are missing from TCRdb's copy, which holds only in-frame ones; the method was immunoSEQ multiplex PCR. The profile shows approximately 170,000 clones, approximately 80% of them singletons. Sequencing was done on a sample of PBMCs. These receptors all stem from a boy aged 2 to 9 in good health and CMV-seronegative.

The CDR3 DNA follows: TGTGCCAGCCAGGGAAGGGTCGAACAGCCCCAGCATTTT. It codes for CASQGRVEQPQHF. This rearrangement joins TRBV2 to TRBJ1-5, with D possibly being TRBD1 (5 bases). The CDR3 sequence is 13 residues long. Germline V gene sequence: CDR1 SNHLY, CDR2 FYNNEI. Trimming removed 8 bases from V and 7 bases from J, with 15 bases in between. Full variable domain (remainder filled in from reference TRBV2 and TRBJ1-5): EPEVTQTPSHQVTQMGQEVILRCVPISNHLYFYWYRQILGQKVEFLVSFYNNEISEKSEIFDDQFSVERPDGSNFTLKIRSTKLEDSAMYFCASQGRVEQPQHFGDGTRLSIL.

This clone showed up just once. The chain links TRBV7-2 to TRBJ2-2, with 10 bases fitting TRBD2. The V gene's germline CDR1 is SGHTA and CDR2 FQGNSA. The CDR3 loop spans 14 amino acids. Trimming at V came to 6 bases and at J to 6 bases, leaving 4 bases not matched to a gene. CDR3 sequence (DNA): TGTGCCAGCAGTCAGCGGGGGGGCGCCGGGGAGCTGTTTTTT. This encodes CASSQRGGAGELFF.

The DNA of the CDR3 is TGTGCCAGCAGCTTAGGGGACAGTCCTAATCAGCCCCAGCATTTT. Protein product: CASSLGDSPNQPQHF. The J gene is TRBJ1-5, the V gene TRBV5-6; 7 bases line up with TRBD1. CDR1 is SGHDT, CDR2 YYEEEE, per germline. This CDR3 region has 15 residues. V was pared by 2 bases and J by 4 bases, with 6 bases of the junction left unmatched.

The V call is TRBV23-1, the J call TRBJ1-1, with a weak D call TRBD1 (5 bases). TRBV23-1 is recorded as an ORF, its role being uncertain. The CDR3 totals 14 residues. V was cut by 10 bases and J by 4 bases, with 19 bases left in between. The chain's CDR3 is CATLERQWGTEAFF. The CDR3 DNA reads TGCGCCACCCTTGAGCGACAGTGGGGCACTGAAGCTTTCTTT.

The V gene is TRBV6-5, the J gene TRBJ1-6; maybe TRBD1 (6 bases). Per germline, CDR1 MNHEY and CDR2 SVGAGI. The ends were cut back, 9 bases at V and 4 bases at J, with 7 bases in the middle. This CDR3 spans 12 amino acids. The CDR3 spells CARDRYNSPLHF. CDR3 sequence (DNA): TGTGCCAGAGACAGGTATAATTCACCCCTCCACTTT.

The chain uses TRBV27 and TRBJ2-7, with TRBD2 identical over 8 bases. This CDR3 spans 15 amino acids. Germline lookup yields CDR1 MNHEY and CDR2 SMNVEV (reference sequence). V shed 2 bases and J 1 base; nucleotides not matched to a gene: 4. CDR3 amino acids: CASSLSGSRSYEQYF. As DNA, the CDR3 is TGTGCCAGCAGTTTAAGCGGGAGTAGGTCCTACGAGCAGTACTTC.

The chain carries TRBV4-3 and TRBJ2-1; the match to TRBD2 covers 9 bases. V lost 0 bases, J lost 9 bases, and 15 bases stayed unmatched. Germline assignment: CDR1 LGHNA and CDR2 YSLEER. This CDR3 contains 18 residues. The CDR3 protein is CASSQDWAGGPPAGEQFF. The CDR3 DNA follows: TGCGCCAGCAGCCAAGACTGGGCGGGAGGGCCCCCCGCTGGTGAGCAGTTCTTC.

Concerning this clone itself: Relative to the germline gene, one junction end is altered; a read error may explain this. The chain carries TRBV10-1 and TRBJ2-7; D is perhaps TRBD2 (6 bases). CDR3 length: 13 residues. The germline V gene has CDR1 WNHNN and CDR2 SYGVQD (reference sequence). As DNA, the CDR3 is TGCGCCAGCAATGGGACTGCCTCCCACGAGCAGTACTTC. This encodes CASNGTASHEQYF.

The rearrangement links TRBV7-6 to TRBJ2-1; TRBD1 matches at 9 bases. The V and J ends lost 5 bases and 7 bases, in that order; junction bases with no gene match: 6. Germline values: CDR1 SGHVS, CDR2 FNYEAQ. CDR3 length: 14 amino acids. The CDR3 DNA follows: TGTGCCAGCAGCCGGGACAGGGTGAGGAATGAGCAGTTCTTC. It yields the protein CASSRDRVRNEQFF.

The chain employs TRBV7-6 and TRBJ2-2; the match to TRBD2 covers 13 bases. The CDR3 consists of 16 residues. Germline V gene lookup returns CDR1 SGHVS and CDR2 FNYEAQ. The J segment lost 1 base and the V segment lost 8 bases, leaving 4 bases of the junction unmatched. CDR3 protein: CASSGTSGVNTGELFF. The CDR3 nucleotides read TGTGCCAGCTCCGGGACTAGCGGGGTGAACACCGGGGAGCTGTTTTTT.

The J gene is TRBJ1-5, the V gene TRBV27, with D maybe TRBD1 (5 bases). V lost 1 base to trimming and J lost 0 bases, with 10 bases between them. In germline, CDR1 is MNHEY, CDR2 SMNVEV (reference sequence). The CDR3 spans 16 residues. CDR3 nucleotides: TGTGCCAGCAGTTTATGGGGGGGAACTAGCAATCAGCCCCAGCATTTT. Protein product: CASSLWGGTSNQPQHF.

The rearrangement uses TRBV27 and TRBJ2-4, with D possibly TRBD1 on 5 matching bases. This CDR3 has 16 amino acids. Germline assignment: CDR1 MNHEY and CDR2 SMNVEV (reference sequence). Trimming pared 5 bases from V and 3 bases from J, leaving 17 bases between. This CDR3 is CASSITDGRGKNIQYF. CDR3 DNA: TGTGCCAGCAGTATAACCGACGGAAGGGGCAAAAACATTCAGTACTTC.

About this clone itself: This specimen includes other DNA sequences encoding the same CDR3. The DNA of the CDR3 is TGTGCCAGCAGCGTAGCAGGTGACACTGAAGCTTTCTTT. Protein product: CASSVAGDTEAFF. The chain links TRBV9 to TRBJ1-1, with D unclear. Germline-derived CDR1 and CDR2 are SGDLS and YYNGEE. This CDR3 has 13 residues. The ends were cut back, 0 bases at V and 3 bases at J, with 6 bases in the middle.